Listed below are T cell receptor beta chains from one sample, sequenced in a study of T cell repertoires in cytomegalovirus infection. TCRdb reanalysed the reads using MiXCR and keeps one entry per CDR3 protein. The sample yields about 770,000 distinct CDR3 sequences, around 29% seen once. Their recognized antigens are unknown. The input for sequencing was cultured CD8+ T cells from PBMCs, taken from culture after CMV antigen stimulation. The receptors were gathered from a human donor in good health (CMV status not recorded). Some clones in this sample may be carry-over from other donors' samples. Both conserved end residues are part of each CDR3. The order of the fields is clone size, J gene, D gene, V gene, CDR3 DNA, CDR3 protein. The D gene is left open where the match is weak. Part of the rows lack a size; the others show once, few, many or a class for expanded clones.

few	TRBJ2-7	NA	TRBV20-1	TGCAGTGCTAGAATCGGACTGACCAGCTCCTACGAGCAGTACTTC	CSARIGLTSSYEQYF
few	TRBJ1-2	NA	TRBV14	TGTGCCAGCAGCCAAGGGTCAGGGACATATTATGGCTACACCTTC	CASSQGSGTYYGYTF
NA	TRBJ1-6	TRBD1	TRBV20-1	TGCAGTGCTAGAGATGTAGACCGGGACAGAAATAATTCACCCCTCCACTTT	CSARDVDRDRNNSPLHF
NA	TRBJ1-2	TRBD1	TRBV10-3	TGTGCCATCAGCGAAGGGACAGGGCTTGGCTACACCTTC	CAISEGTGLGYTF
many	TRBJ1-1	NA	TRBV7-9	TGTGCCAGCAGCTTACGAGGGAATGAAGCTTTCTTT	CASSLRGNEAFF
once	TRBJ1-2	NA	TRBV10-2	TGCGCCAGCAGTGAGCGACAGGCCTCCTACTATGGCTACACCTTC	CASSERQASYYGYTF
few	TRBJ2-1	NA	TRBV7-6	TGTGCCAGCAGATCCTCTGACAGACTCACCTACAATGAGCAGTTCTTC	CASRSSDRLTYNEQFF
few	TRBJ2-3	NA	TRBV12-3/TRBV12-4	TGTGCCAGCAGTTTATGGCTTTCTAGCACAGATACGCAGTATTTT	CASSLWLSSTDTQYF
NA	TRBJ2-7	NA	TRBV19	TGTGCCAGTAGTACCGCGCGTGACGAGCAGTACTTC	CASSTARDEQYF
few	TRBJ1-5	NA	TRBV27	TGTGCCAGCAGTTTACTCGGTTGGGGGCGTGAGGATCAGCCCCAGCATTTT	CASSLLGWGREDQPQHF
NA	TRBJ2-5	NA	TRBV7-6	TGTGCCAGCAGCTTAGATAGGTCTCAGTACTTC	CASSLDRSQYF
NA	TRBJ2-5	NA	TRBV2	TGTGCCAGCAGTGGGACAGAACGTTGGCAAGAGACCCAGTACTTC	CASSGTERWQETQYF
NA	TRBJ2-5	NA	TRBV5-1	TGCGCCAGCAGCTTGGAATCGGGGAGCGGCGAGACCCAGTACTTC	CASSLESGSGETQYF
NA	TRBJ1-5	TRBD1	TRBV5-4	TGTGCCAGCAGCTTGGTGGACAGGGGTAGAAAAAGCAATCAGCCCCAGCATTTT	CASSLVDRGRKSNQPQHF
NA	TRBJ1-6	TRBD1	TRBV5-6	TGTGCCAGCAGCTGGGACAGGGGTTTTAATTCACCCCTCCACTTT	CASSWDRGFNSPLHF
many	TRBJ2-1	NA	TRBV7-8	TGTGCCAGCGTCCAGGGGAGTAGGAGCTCCTACAATGAGCAGTTCTTC	CASVQGSRSSYNEQFF